The table lists the clone carrying this T cell receptor beta chain with a count of one. What it binds is unknown. The sample originates from a study of post-analysis software for immune sequencing data. Overall study: Secondary progressive, relapsing-remitting and progressive-relapsing multiple sclerosis were among the included disease courses.

The study, taken as a whole, reports: Controls significantly exceeded multiple sclerosis patients in normalized Chao1 diversity. Five TRBV segments, TRBV5-6, TRBV5-1 and TRBV20-1 among them, were found more frequent in patients than controls. When the samples were clustered directly with F measure, those that had been prepared in the same batch showed strong co-clustering.

This CDR3 spans 15 amino acids. The V and J ends lost 5 bases and 3 bases respectively, with 16 bases between them. Germline V gene lookup returns CDR1 MDHEN and CDR2 SYDVKM. Unique molecular identifiers tagged the TCR beta cDNA libraries. TCRdb re-analysed the PCR reads in MiXCR, keeping a single row per CDR3 protein. The sample yields hundreds of thousands of distinct CDR3 sequences, about 39% seen once. This sequence joins TRBV28 and TRBJ1-1; tentative D call: TRBD1 (5 bases). Sequences were obtained from blood. The clonotype was recovered from a girl aged 2 to 10 with multiple sclerosis. The CDR3 here is CASSAPGRGDTEAFF. Here the CDR3 DNA reads TGTGCCAGCAGTGCGCCGGGCCGAGGGGACACTGAAGCTTTCTTT.